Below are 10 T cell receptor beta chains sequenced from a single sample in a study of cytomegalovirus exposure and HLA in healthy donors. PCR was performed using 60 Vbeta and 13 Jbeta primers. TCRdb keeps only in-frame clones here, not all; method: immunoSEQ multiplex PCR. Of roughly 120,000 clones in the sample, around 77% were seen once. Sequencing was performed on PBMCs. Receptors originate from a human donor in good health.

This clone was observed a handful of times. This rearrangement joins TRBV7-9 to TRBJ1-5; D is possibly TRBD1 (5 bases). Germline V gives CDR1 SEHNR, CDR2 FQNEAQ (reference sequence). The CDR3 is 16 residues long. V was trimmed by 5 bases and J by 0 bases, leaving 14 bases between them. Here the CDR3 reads CASSAATDYSNQPQHF. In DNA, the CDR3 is TGTGCCAGCAGCGCCGCGACAGATTATAGCAATCAGCCCCAGCATTTT.

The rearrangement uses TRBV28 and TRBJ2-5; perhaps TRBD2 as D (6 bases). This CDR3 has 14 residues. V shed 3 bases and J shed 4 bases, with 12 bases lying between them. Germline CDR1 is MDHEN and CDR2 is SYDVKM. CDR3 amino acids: CASSFAGGAETQYF. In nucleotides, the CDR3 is TGTGCCAGCAGTTTTGCAGGAGGGGCAGAGACCCAGTACTTC. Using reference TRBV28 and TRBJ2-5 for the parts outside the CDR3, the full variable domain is DVKVTQSSRYLVKRTGEKVFLECVQDMDHENMFWYRQDPGLGLRLIYFSYDVKMKEKGDIPEGYSVSREKKERFSLILESASTNQTSMYLCASSFAGGAETQYFGPGTRLLVL.

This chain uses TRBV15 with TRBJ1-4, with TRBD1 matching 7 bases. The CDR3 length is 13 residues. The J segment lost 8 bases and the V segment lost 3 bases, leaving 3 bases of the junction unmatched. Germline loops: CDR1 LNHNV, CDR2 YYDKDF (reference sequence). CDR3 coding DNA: TGTGCCACCAGCAGTGGGACAGCGGAAAAACTGTTTTTT. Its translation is CATSSGTAEKLFF.

The CDR3 reads CASSQTQELYEQYF. The DNA for the CDR3 is TGCGCCAGCAGCCAAACACAGGAGCTCTACGAGCAGTACTTC. The chain is built from TRBV4-1 and TRBJ2-7, with a tentative D call TRBD1 (5 bases). The V end was cut by 2 bases, the J end by 3 bases, with 11 bases between. Looked up from germline, CDR1 is MGHRA and CDR2 is YSYEKL. The CDR3 is 14 residues long.

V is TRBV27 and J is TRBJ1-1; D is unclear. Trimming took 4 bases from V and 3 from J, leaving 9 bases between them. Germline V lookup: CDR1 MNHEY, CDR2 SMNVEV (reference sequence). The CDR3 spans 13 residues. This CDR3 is CASSWARDTEAFF. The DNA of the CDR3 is TGTGCCAGCAGTTGGGCGAGGGACACTGAAGCTTTCTTT.

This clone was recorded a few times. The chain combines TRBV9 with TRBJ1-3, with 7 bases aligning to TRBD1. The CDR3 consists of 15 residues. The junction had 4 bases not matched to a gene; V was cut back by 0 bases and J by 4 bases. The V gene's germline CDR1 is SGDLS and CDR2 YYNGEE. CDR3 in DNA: TGTGCCAGCAGCGTAGTTTCGACAGGGGGAAACACCATATATTTT. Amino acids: CASSVVSTGGNTIYF. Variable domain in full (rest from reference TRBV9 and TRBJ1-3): DSGVTQTPKHLITATGQRVTLRCSPRSGDLSVYWYQQSLDQGLQFLIQYYNGEERAKGNILERFSAQQFPDLHSELNLSSLELGDSALYFCASSVVSTGGNTIYFGEGSWLTVV.

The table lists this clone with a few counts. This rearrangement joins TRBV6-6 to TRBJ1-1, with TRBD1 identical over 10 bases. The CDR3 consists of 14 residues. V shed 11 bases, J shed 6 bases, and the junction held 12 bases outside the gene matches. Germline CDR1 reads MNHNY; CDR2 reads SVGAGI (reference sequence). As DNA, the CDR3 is TGTGCCTCAAAGACAGGGGGCGGTCGCCCTGAAGCTTTCTTT. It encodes CASKTGGGRPEAFF.

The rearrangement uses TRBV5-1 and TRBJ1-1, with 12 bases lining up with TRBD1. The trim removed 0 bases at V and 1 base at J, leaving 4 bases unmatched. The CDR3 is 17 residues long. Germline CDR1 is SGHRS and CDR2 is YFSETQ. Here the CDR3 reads CASSLGGQGARNTEAFF. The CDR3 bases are TGCGCCAGCAGCTTGGGGGGACAGGGGGCGAGGAACACTGAAGCTTTCTTT.

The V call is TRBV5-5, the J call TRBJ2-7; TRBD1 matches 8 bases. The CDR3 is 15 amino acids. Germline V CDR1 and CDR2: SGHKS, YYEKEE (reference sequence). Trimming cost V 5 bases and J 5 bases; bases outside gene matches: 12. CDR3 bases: TGTGCCAGCAGGACGACAGGGGACGGAAAAAACGAGCAGTACTTC. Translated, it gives CASRTTGDGKNEQYF.

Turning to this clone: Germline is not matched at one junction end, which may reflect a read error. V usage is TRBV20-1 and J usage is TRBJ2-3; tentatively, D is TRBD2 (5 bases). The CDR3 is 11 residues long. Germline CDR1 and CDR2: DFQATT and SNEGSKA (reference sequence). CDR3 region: CGITRADTQYF. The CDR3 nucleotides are TGTGGGATTACGAGGGCAGATACGCAGTATTTT.